There are a few counts of the clone carrying this TCR beta chain. Its antigen is not identified. This sample is drawn from a study of blood T cells in healthy people across ages. Study observations and caveats: Donors of long life had a larger count of naive CD4+ cells and greater diversity than aged donors. Estimated diversity, derived from one million T cells, was regarded as an underestimate.

Through a sample-barcoded 5' primer and a J-beta primer mix, a second PCR was run for roughly 6 to 11 cycles. TCRdb re-analysed the 5' RACE reads in MiXCR, keeping a single row per CDR3 protein. The table has about 780,000 distinct CDR3 sequences, roughly 46% seen once. This CDR3 is 16 amino acids long. Per the germline V gene, CDR1 is SEHNR and CDR2 is FQNEAQ (reference sequence). Trimming at V came to 1 base and at J to 2 bases, leaving 8 bases not matched to a gene. V usage is TRBV7-9 and J usage is TRBJ2-7, with TRBD1 matching over 7 bases. The sequencing sample was made of blood. The source of this sequence is an older man in good health. The CDR3 is CASSLGQGQITYEQYF. CDR3 in DNA: TGTGCCAGCAGCTTAGGTCAGGGACAGATAACCTACGAGCAGTACTTC.